Presented here are 27 T cell receptor beta chains from one specimen sequenced in a study of radiation and T cells in renal cell carcinoma. Time point here: blood 4 weeks post-SBRT, at nephrectomy. The treatment denotes: 15 Gy SBRT to primary tumor, nephrectomy 4 weeks later. Some clones are missing from TCRdb's copy, which holds only in-frame ones; the method was immunoSEQ multiplex PCR. Here the sample spans roughly 160,000 clones, 88% being singletons. This sample comprised blood, obtained from a patient whose treatment included radiotherapy and nephrectomy. All receptors come from a woman in her 50s with renal cell carcinoma.

The V and J genes are TRBV15 and TRBJ1-2, with 9 bases aligning to TRBD1. CDR1 and CDR2 (germline): LNHNV, YYDKDF (reference sequence). V was pared by 2 bases and J by 8 bases, with 6 bases of the junction left unmatched. The CDR3 is 14 residues long. CDR3 region: CATSRNDRGRGYTF. The CDR3 DNA sequence: TGTGCCACCAGCAGAAACGACAGGGGGAGGGGCTACACCTTC.

This rearrangement joins TRBV10-2 to TRBJ2-1; D is unclear. Germline loops: CDR1 WSHSY, CDR2 SAAADI. The CDR3 is 12 amino acids. Trimming shortened V by 1 base and J by 9 bases, and 7 bases separated the two germline ends. The DNA of the CDR3 is TGCGCCAGCAGTGAGTTTTCCGGTGAGCAGTTCTTC. Translating gives CASSEFSGEQFF.

The chain carries TRBV19 and TRBJ1-2; D not certain. V shed 1 base and J shed 8 bases, with 11 bases lying between them. The germline CDR1 and CDR2 sequences are LNHDA and SQIVND (reference sequence). This CDR3 spans 13 amino acids. The CDR3 DNA is TGTGCCAGTAGTATAGCGGTTCAAACCGGCTACACCTTC. This codes for CASSIAVQTGYTF.

Concerning this clone itself: One junction end disagrees with the germline gene, perhaps due to a read error. CDR3 in amino acids: CASRPQGYTGELFF. The CDR3 nucleotides read TGTGCTAGCAGACCACAGGGTTACACCGGGGAGCTGTTTTTT. The chain is built from TRBV7-7 and TRBJ2-2; D may be TRBD1 (6 bases). From germline, CDR1 is SSHAT and CDR2 FNYEAQ (reference sequence). The CDR3 consists of 14 residues.

The genes are TRBV19 and TRBJ1-1, with D hard to call. V dropped 3 bases and J dropped 7 bases, with 6 bases sitting between them. The germline gives CDR1 LNHDA, CDR2 SQIVND (reference sequence). The length of the CDR3 is 11 residues. CDR3 sequence: CASSIASEAFF. As DNA, the CDR3 is TGTGCCAGTAGTATTGCGAGTGAAGCTTTCTTT.

This clone was detected a few times. The rearrangement joins TRBV4-1 to TRBJ1-5; D gene ambiguous. Between the trimmed V and J ends, which lost 0 bases and 0 bases, there was a span of 12 bases. Per germline, CDR1 MGHRA and CDR2 YSYEKL. This CDR3 spans 17 amino acids. The CDR3 DNA sequence: TGCGCCAGCAGCCAAGACCGAGGAGGCCTTAGCAATCAGCCCCAGCATTTT. It codes for CASSQDRGGLSNQPQHF.

In its sample, this clone was seen a few times. This chain uses TRBV30 with TRBJ1-6; 11 bases are shared with TRBD1. Per germline, CDR1 GTSNPN and CDR2 SVGIG (reference sequence). The CDR3 length is 15 residues. With V trimmed by 2 bases and J by 6 bases, 3 bases remained unmatched. DNA of the CDR3: TGTGCCTGGAGTTCGGGGACAGGGGGTAATTCACCCCTCCACTTT. This sequence encodes CAWSSGTGGNSPLHF.

The chain recombines TRBV7-2 with TRBJ2-3; TRBD2 aligns across 11 bases. Germline CDR1 and CDR2: SGHTA and FQGNSA. V shed 0 bases, J shed 5 bases, and the junction held 7 bases outside the gene matches. This CDR3 is built from 17 residues. This chain's CDR3 is CASSLAVAGGPGDTQYF. CDR3 nucleotide sequence: TGTGCCAGCAGCTTAGCGGTAGCGGGGGGGCCGGGAGATACGCAGTATTTT.

The genes are TRBV29-1 and TRBJ2-5; the D is unclear. The V gene's germline CDR1 is SQVTM and CDR2 ANQGSEA. Between the trimmed V and J ends, which lost 8 bases and 4 bases, there was a span of 14 bases. The CDR3 runs 12 residues. CDR3 residues: CSPFGLGETQYF. In DNA form, the CDR3 reads TGCAGCCCCTTTGGGCTGGGAGAGACCCAGTACTTC.

V is TRBV6-5 and J is TRBJ2-1, with 10 bases matching TRBD2. Trimming took 5 bases from V and 4 from J; bases not matched to a gene: 5. The CDR3 is 15 amino acids. Germline V gene data show CDR1 as MNHEY and CDR2 as SVGAGI. The CDR3 here is CASSPSGGPYNEQFF. CDR3 nucleotide sequence: TGTGCCAGCAGTCCTAGCGGGGGCCCATACAATGAGCAGTTCTTC.

This rearrangement joins TRBV5-1 to TRBJ1-1; D gene unclear. CDR3 size: 15 residues. With 5 bases removed from V and 0 bases from J, the gap between germline ends came to 14 bases. The germline V gene encodes CDR1 SGHRS and CDR2 YFSETQ. CDR3 sequence (DNA): TGCGCCAGCAGTACCGGACCGGGGATGAACACTGAAGCTTTCTTT. This translates into CASSTGPGMNTEAFF.

This rearrangement joins TRBV10-3 to TRBJ1-2; D call uncertain. This CDR3 contains 11 residues. Germline V gene lookup returns CDR1 ENHRY and CDR2 SYGVKD. Trimming shortened V by 6 bases and J by 6 bases, and 8 bases separated the two germline ends. In DNA form, the CDR3 reads TGTGCCATCAGCGAGAGTCATGGCTACACCTTC. Protein: CAISESHGYTF.

V usage is TRBV6-6 and J usage is TRBJ2-7; D might be TRBD1 (6 bases). Germline V CDR1 and CDR2: MNHNY, SVGAGI (reference sequence). Trimming removed 2 bases at V and 10 bases at J, with 21 bases between. The CDR3 totals 15 residues. The CDR3 nucleotides are TGTGCCAGCAGTTACCACCCGGACAGAAATACCAATCAGTACTTC. It is translated as CASSYHPDRNTNQYF.

The chain combines TRBV4-2 with TRBJ1-3; unclear D gene. From germline, CDR1 is LGHNA and CDR2 YNFKEQ. V shed 0 bases and J shed 0 bases, with 6 bases lying between them. The CDR3 contains 15 residues. This CDR3 reads CASSQDGFSGNTIYF. CDR3 nucleotide sequence: TGTGCCAGCAGCCAAGATGGTTTCTCTGGAAACACCATATATTTT.

This chain uses TRBV5-6 with TRBJ1-3, with TRBD1 matching over 10 bases. The CDR3 has 13 amino acids. Germline assignment: CDR1 SGHDT and CDR2 YYEEEE. V dropped 4 bases and J dropped 8; count of bases not matched to a gene: 3. CDR3 amino acids: CASSLGTGDTIYF. CDR3 sequence (DNA): TGTGCCAGCAGCCTCGGGACAGGGGACACCATATATTTT.

This chain uses TRBV6-1 with TRBJ1-5, with D possibly matching TRBD1 (5 bases). CDR1 and CDR2 from the germline V gene are MNHNS and SASEGT. The CDR3 is 15 residues long. The germline V and J ends were trimmed by 7 bases and 9 bases, with 22 bases remaining between them. The CDR3 nucleotides read TGTGCCAGCAAGCACGAAGGGGTAGCCGCAGGGCCCCAGCATTTT. Amino acid sequence: CASKHEGVAAGPQHF.

The chain uses TRBV27 and TRBJ2-1, with D possibly called TRBD1 or TRBD2 (5 bases each). Germline V gene sequence: CDR1 MNHEY, CDR2 SMNVEV (reference sequence). Trimming removed 0 bases at V and 2 bases at J, with 11 bases between. The CDR3 totals 16 residues. Here the CDR3 reads CASSLSVGETYNEQFF. The CDR3 region has the DNA TGTGCCAGCAGTTTATCAGTGGGGGAAACCTACAATGAGCAGTTCTTC.

Here the CDR3 reads CASSPPNSLSGANVLTF. CDR3 in DNA: TGTGCCAGCTCACCACCGAACAGCCTCTCTGGGGCCAACGTCCTGACTTTC. The V and J genes are TRBV18 and TRBJ2-6, with D hard to call. Trimming pared 0 bases from V and 0 bases from J, leaving 9 bases between. Looked up from germline, CDR1 is KGHSH and CDR2 is LQKENI. The CDR3 has 17 residues.

This chain joins TRBV10-2 and TRBJ2-7; possibly TRBD1 or TRBD2 for D (5 bases each). V was clipped by 3 bases and J by 4 bases, with 16 bases between them. The germline V gene encodes CDR1 WSHSY and CDR2 SAAADI. The CDR3 covers 15 residues. The CDR3: CASSERGAANYEQYF. CDR3 DNA sequence: TGCGCCAGCAGTGAACGGGGCGCCGCCAATTACGAGCAGTACTTC.

The CDR3 sequence is CASSITSQGRVGYTF. The CDR3, as DNA: TGTGCCAGTAGTATCACCTCCCAGGGGCGCGTAGGCTACACCTTC. The chain has TRBV19 and TRBJ1-2; D possibly corresponds to TRBD1 (6 bases). Germline CDR1 is LNHDA and CDR2 is SQIVND (reference sequence). The V and J ends lost 3 bases and 8 bases respectively, with 19 bases between them. The CDR3 length is 15 residues.

The V gene is TRBV18, the J gene TRBJ2-7, with unresolved D. Germline V gene sequence: CDR1 KGHSH, CDR2 LQKENI. The CDR3 sequence is 14 residues long. Deletions cut 0 bases from V and 4 bases from J, with 10 bases between. CDR3 nucleotide sequence: TGTGCCAGCTCACCACCTTCGATATGGTACGAGCAGTACTTC. Translation: CASSPPSIWYEQYF.

V gene TRBV25-1 combines with J gene TRBJ2-7, with D maybe TRBD1 (5 bases). Germline CDR1 MGHDK, CDR2 SYGVNS. The CDR3 has 15 residues. The V end lost 5 bases, the J end lost 2 bases, and 16 bases lay between the germline ends. CDR3 protein: CASSPSIGVPYEQYF. Here the CDR3 DNA reads TGTGCCAGCAGTCCATCGATAGGGGTTCCCTACGAGCAGTACTTC.

The genes are TRBV11-2 and TRBJ1-1; possibly TRBD1 for D (5 bases). The V and J ends lost 5 bases and 4 bases respectively, with 11 bases between them. Germline loops: CDR1 SGHAT, CDR2 FQNNGV. This CDR3 has 13 amino acids. The CDR3 reads CASSPGLGTEAFF. DNA of the CDR3: TGTGCCAGCAGCCCGGGACTGGGCACTGAAGCTTTCTTT.

The rearrangement uses TRBV19 and TRBJ1-1; 7 bases are a match to TRBD1. Germline V gene lookup returns CDR1 LNHDA and CDR2 SQIVND (reference sequence). Trimming took 7 bases from V and 1 from J; bases not matched to a gene: 6. The CDR3 sequence is 14 residues long. This CDR3 reads CASTLGGRNTEAFF. The DNA for the CDR3 is TGTGCCAGTACCCTAGGGGGCAGGAACACTGAAGCTTTCTTT.

The J gene is TRBJ2-5, the V gene TRBV6-6, with 7 bases fitting TRBD2. The CDR3 is 13 amino acids. The J segment lost 2 bases and the V segment lost 7 bases, leaving 4 bases of the junction unmatched. Germline CDR1 reads MNHNY; CDR2 reads SVGAGI (reference sequence). CDR3 sequence (DNA): TGTGCCAGCAACGGACTAGTACAAGAGACCCAGTACTTC. Protein sequence: CASNGLVQETQYF.

The chain employs TRBV7-8 and TRBJ2-3, with TRBD2 as a possible D gene (5 bases). This CDR3 has 11 residues. Germline V gene sequence: CDR1 SGHVS, CDR2 FQNEAQ. Trimming cost V 8 bases and J 7 bases, with 10 bases left between them. The CDR3 nucleotides read TGTGCCAGCCTTGGGGAGTATACGCAGTATTTT. Translated, it gives CASLGEYTQYF.

The rearrangement uses TRBV5-4 and TRBJ2-2; 9 bases line up with TRBD2. CDR1 is SGHNT and CDR2 is YYREEE in the germline V gene (reference sequence). J gave up 7 bases and V 6 bases, and 13 bases lay outside the gene matches. This CDR3 region has 16 residues. This CDR3 reads CASKFKRGDFYGELFF. As DNA, the CDR3 is TGTGCCAGCAAATTCAAGCGGGGGGACTTTTACGGGGAGCTGTTTTTT.